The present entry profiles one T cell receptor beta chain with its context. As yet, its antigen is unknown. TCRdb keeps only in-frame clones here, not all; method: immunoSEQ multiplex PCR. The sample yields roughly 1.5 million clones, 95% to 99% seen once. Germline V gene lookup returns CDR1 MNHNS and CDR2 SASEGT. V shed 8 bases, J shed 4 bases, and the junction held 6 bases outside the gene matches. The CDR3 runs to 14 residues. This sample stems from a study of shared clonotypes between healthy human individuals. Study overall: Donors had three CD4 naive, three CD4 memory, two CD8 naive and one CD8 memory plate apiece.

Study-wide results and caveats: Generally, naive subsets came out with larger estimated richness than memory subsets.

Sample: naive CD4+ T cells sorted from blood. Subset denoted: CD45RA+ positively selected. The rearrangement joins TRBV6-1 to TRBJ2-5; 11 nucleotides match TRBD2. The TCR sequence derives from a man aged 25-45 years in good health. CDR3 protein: CASSLAGGRETQYF. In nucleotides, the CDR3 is TGTGCCAGCTCCCTAGCGGGAGGCCGAGAGACCCAGTACTTC.